These 10 T cell receptor beta chains were all obtained from the same sample, sequenced in a study of a mutant IDH1 vaccine in newly diagnosed glioma. This table comes from immunoSEQ multiplex PCR, and its TCRdb copy is limited to in-frame clones, with some not included. The table has around 89,000 clones, about four fifths seen once. Time point: baseline, week 1 (first vaccination visit). Documented treatment: pre-vaccination baseline after standard-of-care therapy. The specimen was PBMCs, collected from a glioma patient treated with radiotherapy, temozolomide or both. These receptors all stem from a woman aged 45 to 65 with glioma.

This chain uses TRBV27 with TRBJ1-5, with D hard to call. CDR1 is MNHEY, CDR2 SMNVEV, per germline (reference sequence). The V end lost 3 bases, the J end lost 6 bases, and 6 bases lay between the germline ends. This CDR3 contains 12 residues. The DNA of the CDR3 is TGTGCCAGCAGTTTTTTCGGTCAGCCCCAGCATTTT. It codes for CASSFFGQPQHF.

The J gene is TRBJ2-1, the V gene TRBV18, with TRBD2 identical over 13 bases. V dropped 6 bases and J dropped 9; count of bases not matched to a gene: 8. The germline V gene has CDR1 KGHSH and CDR2 LQKENI. The CDR3 is made up of 15 amino acids. The CDR3 reads CASSLGTSGVGEQFF. For the CDR3, the DNA is TGTGCCAGCTCTCTCGGGACTAGCGGGGTCGGTGAGCAGTTCTTC.

This sequence joins TRBV9 and TRBJ2-3, with D possibly matching TRBD1 (5 bases). Between the trimmed V and J ends, which lost 4 bases and 4 bases, there was a span of 13 bases. CDR1 SGDLS and CDR2 YYNGEE come from the germline V gene. This CDR3 has 14 amino acids. In DNA, the CDR3 is TGTGCCAGCAGCCCGAGACAGTTTCCAGATACGCAGTATTTT. This gives the protein CASSPRQFPDTQYF. Combining the CDR3 with reference TRBV9 and TRBJ2-3 gives the whole variable domain DSGVTQTPKHLITATGQRVTLRCSPRSGDLSVYWYQQSLDQGLQFLIQYYNGEERAKGNILERFSAQQFPDLHSELNLSSLELGDSALYFCASSPRQFPDTQYFGPGTRLTVL.

The rearrangement uses TRBV6-5 and TRBJ1-3, with D perhaps matching TRBD1 (6 bases). Germline-derived CDR1 and CDR2 are MNHEY and SVGAGI. The CDR3 sequence is 15 residues long. Trimming took off 0 bases at V and 4 bases at J, with 10 bases between the two ends. The CDR3 sequence: CASSYSFGGGNTIYF. In nucleotides, the CDR3 is TGTGCCAGCAGTTACTCATTCGGGGGCGGAAACACCATATATTTT.

The chain joins TRBV5-5 to TRBJ1-4; D gene ambiguous. The CDR3 has 16 residues. Trimming removed 0 bases from V and 0 bases from J, with 9 bases in between. Germline assignment: CDR1 SGHKS and CDR2 YYEKEE (reference sequence). Written as DNA, the CDR3 is TGTGCCAGCAGCTTGGGAGTTACCCCAACTAATGAAAAACTGTTTTTT. It translates to CASSLGVTPTNEKLFF.

V gene TRBV5-4 combines with J gene TRBJ2-3; D uncertain. CDR1 SGHNT and CDR2 YYREEE come from the germline V gene (reference sequence). The CDR3 loop spans 14 amino acids. V was shortened by 0 bases and J by 2 bases, with 7 bases between the two germline ends. Here the CDR3 reads CASSLGGLTDTQYF. In nucleotides, the CDR3 is TGTGCCAGCAGCTTGGGGGGTCTCACAGATACGCAGTATTTT.

The chain recombines TRBV18 with TRBJ1-2; 7 nucleotides agree with TRBD1. The CDR3 is made up of 13 amino acids. Losses at the gene ends were 6 bases for V and 3 bases for J; bases not matched to a gene: 4. Per the germline V gene, CDR1 is KGHSH and CDR2 is LQKENI. The CDR3 loop reads CASSVGQDYGYTF. The CDR3 DNA is TGTGCCAGCTCGGTAGGACAGGACTATGGCTACACCTTC.

This chain links TRBV29-1 with TRBJ2-3; TRBD2 aligns across 7 bases. J lost 2 bases, V lost 4 bases, and 6 bases had no gene match. The CDR3 contains 14 residues. The germline gives CDR1 SQVTM, CDR2 ANQGSEA. The CDR3 region is CSVVASGVTDTQYF. The CDR3 DNA reads TGCAGCGTTGTGGCTAGCGGAGTCACAGATACGCAGTATTTT.

V usage is TRBV29-1 and J usage is TRBJ1-1; D call uncertain. V lost 7 bases and J 2 bases, leaving 17 bases between the germline ends. Germline-derived CDR1 and CDR2 are SQVTM and ANQGSEA. There are 14 residues in the CDR3. As DNA, the CDR3 is TGCAGCGCCGGACGAGATCGAAGAAACACTGAAGCTTTCTTT. Translation gives CSAGRDRRNTEAFF.

This CDR3 reads CASVEGNSRTGELFF. CDR3 sequence (DNA): TGCGCCAGCGTTGAAGGGAACAGTAGAACCGGGGAGCTGTTTTTT. This sequence joins TRBV5-1 and TRBJ2-2; D gene unclear. V lost 7 bases to trimming and J lost 5 bases, with 18 bases between them. Germline V gene lookup returns CDR1 SGHRS and CDR2 YFSETQ. The CDR3 is 15 amino acids.